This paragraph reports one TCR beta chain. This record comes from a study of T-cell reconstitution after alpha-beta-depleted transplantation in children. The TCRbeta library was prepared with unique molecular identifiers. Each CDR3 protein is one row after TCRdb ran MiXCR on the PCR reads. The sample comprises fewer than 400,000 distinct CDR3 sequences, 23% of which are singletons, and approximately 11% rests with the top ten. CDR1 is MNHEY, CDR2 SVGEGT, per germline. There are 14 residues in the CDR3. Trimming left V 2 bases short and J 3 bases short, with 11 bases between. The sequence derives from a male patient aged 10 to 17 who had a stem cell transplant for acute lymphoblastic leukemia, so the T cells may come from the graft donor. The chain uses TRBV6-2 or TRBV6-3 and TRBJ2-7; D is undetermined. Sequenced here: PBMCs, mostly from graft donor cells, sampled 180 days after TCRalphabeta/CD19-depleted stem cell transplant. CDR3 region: CASSYGQNNYEQYF. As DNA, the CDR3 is TGTGCCAGCAGTTACGGCCAGAACAACTACGAGCAGTACTTC.